The T cell receptor (beta chain) described here comes from a study of radiotherapy plus CTLA-4 blockade in lung cancer. Looking at the study overall: Disease control was present in roughly 29% of patients, and objective responses in roughly 17%.

TCRdb's copy holds only in-frame clones and misses some; the assay was immunoSEQ multiplex PCR. In the table there are around 59,000 clones, approximately 65% of which are singletons. This clone has more than one count but fewer than ten. Its specificity is not known. The length of the CDR3 is 15 residues. Per germline, CDR1 LGHNA and CDR2 YSLEER. V shed 5 bases, J shed 4 bases, and the junction held 6 bases outside the gene matches. Chemo-refractory metastatic non-small-cell lung cancer patients underwent focal radiation alongside CTLA-4 blockade with ipilimumab. General study points: Radiotherapy plus ipilimumab was followed by expansion in blood of tumor-derived TCR clones. It was early blood T cell clone dynamics, with interferon-beta, that reportedly best predicted response.

The receptor comes from a human donor with non-small cell lung cancer whose response to radiotherapy plus ipilimumab could not be evaluated. This material consisted of peripheral blood, taken from a patient treated with radiotherapy plus ipilimumab. The J gene is TRBJ2-3, the V gene TRBV4-3; 10 bases map to TRBD1. CDR3 sequence: CASSNRQGAADTQYF. The DNA of the CDR3 is TGCGCCAGCAGCAATCGACAGGGGGCGGCAGATACGCAGTATTTT.